A single sample is the source of the 20 T cell receptor beta chains below, sequenced in a study of T cell repertoires in cytomegalovirus infection. TCRdb analysed the reads with MiXCR anew, one entry per CDR3 protein. Among 900,000 to 950,000 distinct CDR3 sequences listed, roughly 30% were seen once. What these receptors recognize is not known. Sequenced material: cultured CD8+ T cells from PBMCs, taken from culture after CMV antigen stimulation. The receptors derive from a human donor in good health (CMV status not recorded). Some clones in this sample may be carry-over from other donors' samples.

Concerning this clonotype itself: Mismatch with germline at one junction end may stem from a read error. The genes are TRBV7-6 and TRBJ2-5, with D perhaps TRBD2 (5 bases). CDR1 SGHVS and CDR2 FNYEAQ come from the germline V gene. The CDR3 covers 14 residues. The CDR3 loop reads CACSLAHRQETQYF. In DNA form, the CDR3 reads TGTGCCTGCAGCTTAGCGCACAGACAAGAGACCCAGTACTTC.

This clonotype has only a few counts. The chain links TRBV5-5 to TRBJ2-7; a weak D match, TRBD1 (6 bases). V was clipped by 1 base and J by 4 bases, with 18 bases between them. The length of the CDR3 is 16 residues. Germline CDR1 and CDR2: SGHKS and YYEKEE (reference sequence). Here the CDR3 reads CASSLIQGYPLYEQYF. In DNA, the CDR3 is TGTGCCAGCAGCTTGATCCAGGGGTACCCCCTTTACGAGCAGTACTTC.

The rearrangement links TRBV12-3 or TRBV12-4 to TRBJ1-5; a possible D gene is TRBD1 (5 bases). This CDR3 region has 13 residues. With 6 bases removed from V and 7 bases from J, the gap between germline ends came to 13 bases. The chain's CDR3 is CASSGGGKQPQHF. CDR3 DNA sequence: TGTGCCAGCAGCGGGGGAGGTAAGCAGCCCCAGCATTTT.

This rearrangement joins TRBV7-9 to TRBJ2-3; 8 bases match TRBD1. CDR3 length: 17 residues. The germline CDR1 and CDR2 sequences are SEHNR and FQNEAQ (reference sequence). After removal of 2 bases from V and 1 base from J, the junction contained 8 bases not matched to a gene. The CDR3 protein is CASSLTPGTGGTDTQYF. The CDR3 region has the DNA TGTGCCAGCAGCTTAACCCCCGGGACAGGAGGCACAGATACGCAGTATTTT.

This clonotype appeared a few times. This sequence joins TRBV6-2 or TRBV6-3 and TRBJ1-1; D gene ambiguous. Trimming took off 3 bases at V and 6 bases at J, with 11 bases between the two ends. Germline values: CDR1 MNHEY, CDR2 SVGEGT. The CDR3 is 13 amino acids. CDR3 coding DNA: TGTGCCAGCAGTTATGCCTCGCATTCTGAAGCTTTCTTT. It codes for CASSYASHSEAFF.

This clonotype was seen a few times. The chain carries TRBV19 and TRBJ1-2; D not certain. The CDR3 has 16 amino acids. The germline V and J ends were trimmed by 3 bases and 2 bases, with 16 bases remaining between them. Germline V gene sequence: CDR1 LNHDA, CDR2 SQIVND (reference sequence). DNA of the CDR3: TGTGCCAGTAGTATCCGAGAGGGCTCCGGGAACTATGGCTACACCTTC. As protein: CASSIREGSGNYGYTF.

V and J are TRBV25-1 and TRBJ2-7; D tentatively fits TRBD1 or TRBD2 (5 bases each). Germline V lookup: CDR1 MGHDK, CDR2 SYGVNS. The V gene lost 3 bases and the J gene lost 4 bases, with 19 bases spanning the gap. The CDR3 loop spans 16 amino acids. The CDR3 sequence is CASSDPTRDGGYEQYF. CDR3 coding DNA: TGTGCCAGCAGTGACCCAACCCGGGACGGTGGGTACGAGCAGTACTTC.

This clonotype was found many times. The chain uses TRBV7-2 and TRBJ2-7; unclear D gene. V was pared by 1 base and J by 1 base, with 14 bases between. The CDR3 totals 16 residues. Per the germline V gene, CDR1 is SGHTA and CDR2 is FQGNSA. The DNA of the CDR3 is TGTGCCAGCAGCTTAGAAGTCGGCAGCTTATCCTACGAGCAGTACGTC. It encodes CASSLEVGSLSYEQYV.

This clonotype was observed many times. This rearrangement joins TRBV12-3 or TRBV12-4 to TRBJ1-6, with D tentatively TRBD1 (5 bases). V lost 3 bases, J lost 9 bases, and 12 bases lay in between. CDR3 length equals 14 residues. Here the CDR3 DNA reads TGTGCCAGCAGTTTGACCGGGGGGGGTTCACCCCTCCACTTT. Translation: CASSLTGGGSPLHF.

This clonotype has ten or more counts. The chain carries TRBV28 and TRBJ1-5; the D is unclear. The germline CDR1 and CDR2 sequences are MDHEN and SYDVKM. The CDR3 totals 16 residues. V was clipped by 4 bases and J by 0 bases, with 13 bases between them. The CDR3 DNA reads TGTGCCAGCAGTTCCATCTGGTGGGATAGCAATCAGCCCCAGCATTTT. It specifies CASSSIWWDSNQPQHF. The full variable domain, with the rest looked up from reference TRBV28 and TRBJ1-5, is DVKVTQSSRYLVKRTGEKVFLECVQDMDHENMFWYRQDPGLGLRLIYFSYDVKMKEKGDIPEGYSVSREKKERFSLILESASTNQTSMYLCASSSIWWDSNQPQHFGDGTRLSIL.

This clonotype was detected ten times or more. The chain links TRBV6-1 to TRBJ2-7, with no clear D. This CDR3 contains 14 residues. The V end was cut by 8 bases, the J end by 0 bases, with 14 bases between. Germline values: CDR1 MNHNS, CDR2 SASEGT. The CDR3: CASDERQSSYEQYF. CDR3 DNA sequence: TGTGCCAGCGACGAGAGGCAGAGCTCCTACGAGCAGTACTTC.

This clonotype was found a few times. J is TRBJ2-1 and V is TRBV28; 12 bases fit TRBD1. Losses at the gene ends were 2 bases for V and 3 bases for J; bases not matched to a gene: 2. In germline, CDR1 is MDHEN, CDR2 SYDVKM. The CDR3 has 16 residues. CDR3 DNA sequence: TGTGCCAGCAGTTTAGGGGACAGGGGGCTCTACAATGAGCAGTTCTTC. Its protein is CASSLGDRGLYNEQFF.

This clonotype was seen repeatedly, ten times or more. The genes are TRBV6-1 and TRBJ2-1, with 8 positions matching TRBD2. V gave up 4 bases and J gave up 2 bases; unmatched junction bases: 4. The germline V gene encodes CDR1 MNHNS and CDR2 SASEGT. The CDR3 covers 15 residues. CDR3 loop: CASSALAGPYNEQFF. In nucleotides, the CDR3 is TGTGCCAGCAGTGCCCTAGCGGGTCCCTACAATGAGCAGTTCTTC.

The V call is TRBV9, the J call TRBJ2-1; tentatively, D is TRBD2 (6 bases). The germline V and J ends were trimmed by 3 bases and 5 bases, with 9 bases remaining between them. This CDR3 spans 13 amino acids. The germline V gene encodes CDR1 SGDLS and CDR2 YYNGEE. CDR3 coding DNA: TGTGCCAGCAGCGATGGAGGGGACAATGAGCAGTTCTTC. This sequence encodes CASSDGGDNEQFF.

This clonotype was found a few times. The chain has TRBV12-3 or TRBV12-4 and TRBJ2-7; D is unresolved. The CDR3 sequence is 14 residues long. Deletions cut 4 bases from V and 0 bases from J, with 10 bases between. The CDR3 DNA reads TGTGCCAGCAGTTCTCCCTCCAGCTCCTACGAGCAGTACTTC. Residues: CASSSPSSSYEQYF.

The chain links TRBV28 to TRBJ1-5; D uncertain. Germline V gene sequence: CDR1 MDHEN, CDR2 SYDVKM. V lost 8 bases to trimming and J lost 7 bases, with 18 bases between them. The CDR3 consists of 14 residues. CDR3 bases: TGTGCCAGCGCGGGCCCTATAACAAGCCAGCCCCAGCATTTT. Protein: CASAGPITSQPQHF.

This clonotype has only a few counts. This chain uses TRBV6-5 with TRBJ1-5; D is uncertain. The CDR3 is made up of 13 amino acids. The V end lost 5 bases, the J end lost 6 bases, and 11 bases lay between the germline ends. Germline V gene data show CDR1 as MNHEY and CDR2 as SVGAGI. Here the CDR3 DNA reads TGTGCCAGCAGTCGAACCTACAGTCAGCCCCAGCATTTT. The encoded protein is CASSRTYSQPQHF.

This clonotype was found many times. The chain employs TRBV7-2 and TRBJ2-1; TRBD2 matches 12 bases. The length of the CDR3 is 15 residues. The V and J ends lost 4 bases and 2 bases, in that order; junction bases with no gene match: 0. Per the germline V gene, CDR1 is SGHTA and CDR2 is FQGNSA. The CDR3 region has the DNA TGTGCCAGCAGCTGGACTAGCGGGGCCTACAATGAGCAGTTCTTC. Translated: CASSWTSGAYNEQFF.

This clonotype was detected a few times. The chain combines TRBV25-1 with TRBJ1-1; D is undetermined. V was clipped by 0 bases and J by 5 bases, with 19 bases between them. Germline loops: CDR1 MGHDK, CDR2 SYGVNS. The CDR3 length is 17 residues. The CDR3 DNA sequence: TGTGCCAGCAGTGAATATTACCCCGGGCCCTCGGGGACTGAAGCTTTCTTT. Protein: CASSEYYPGPSGTEAFF.

There are many counts of this clonotype. V is TRBV6-6 and J is TRBJ2-7, with D possibly TRBD2 on 5 matching bases. The length of the CDR3 is 13 residues. Germline assignment: CDR1 MNHNY and CDR2 SVGAGI (reference sequence). With 5 bases removed from V and 4 bases from J, the gap between germline ends came to 12 bases. This CDR3 is CASSPGGQYEQYV. The CDR3 nucleotides are TGTGCCAGCAGTCCCGGCGGGCAATACGAGCAGTACGTC.